Below, 10 T cell receptor beta chains from the same sample are listed, as sequenced in a study of lymphopenia after photon versus proton radiotherapy. Generated by immunoSEQ multiplex PCR, the TCRdb table keeps only in-frame clones and is missing some. The table has fewer than 20,000 clones, roughly nine tenths seen once. The sequencing used peripheral blood, collected from a patient treated with proton-based radiotherapy. Receptors originate from a man aged 70-80 years with pancreatic cancer.

The table lists this clone with a count of one. The chain links TRBV7-9 to TRBJ1-3; D unclear. The germline V and J ends were trimmed by 5 bases and 3 bases, with 11 bases remaining between them. The CDR3 totals 14 residues. The germline V gene has CDR1 SEHNR and CDR2 FQNEAQ (reference sequence). The CDR3 DNA reads TGTGCCAGCAGCCTCGATGGTCTTGGAAACACCATATATTTT. This encodes CASSLDGLGNTIYF.

The chain is built from TRBV5-5 and TRBJ2-7, with TRBD1 matching 7 bases. V shed 0 bases and J 5 bases; nucleotides not matched to a gene: 17. CDR1 is SGHKS, CDR2 YYEKEE, per germline (reference sequence). This CDR3 has 18 amino acids. This chain's CDR3 is CASSLGQGTSLARNEQYF. The CDR3 DNA sequence: TGTGCCAGCAGCTTGGGACAGGGAACCTCTCTCGCCCGAAACGAGCAGTACTTC.

This clone was found once. Germline and junction disagree at one end, which may indicate a read error. The rearrangement links TRBV5-1 to TRBJ2-7; D perhaps matches TRBD2 (6 bases). Germline loops: CDR1 SGHRS, CDR2 YFSETQ. The CDR3 sequence is 14 residues long. The CDR3 protein is CASSAGTYPYEQYF. The CDR3 DNA reads as TGTGCCAGCAGCGCAGGGACTTACCCCTACGAGCAGTACTTC.

This clone came up a few times. This chain links TRBV7-9 with TRBJ1-6, with TRBD1 identical over 8 bases. Germline values: CDR1 SEHNR, CDR2 FQNEAQ (reference sequence). The CDR3 is 15 residues long. V shed 5 bases and J 7 bases; nucleotides not matched to a gene: 7. CDR3 sequence reads: CASSPEGDRNSPLHF. CDR3 nucleotide sequence: TGTGCCAGCAGCCCGGAAGGGGACAGGAATTCACCCCTCCACTTT.

This chain connects TRBV29-1 to TRBJ1-2; D perhaps matches TRBD1 (6 bases). There are 14 residues in the CDR3. The germline V and J ends were trimmed by 0 bases and 2 bases, with 10 bases remaining between them. CDR1 is SQVTM, CDR2 ANQGSEA, per germline. CDR3 in amino acids: CSVEESDRNYGYTF. CDR3 bases: TGCAGCGTTGAAGAGTCGGACAGAAACTATGGCTACACCTTC. The variable domain in full, with the rest retrieved from reference TRBV29-1 and TRBJ1-2, is SAVISQKPSRDICQRGTSLTIQCQVDSQVTMMFWYRQQPGQSLTLIATANQGSEATYESGFVIDKFPISRPNLTFSTLTVSNMSPEDSSIYLCSVEESDRNYGYTFGSGTRLTVV.

V usage is TRBV5-5 and J usage is TRBJ1-2, with 7 bases lining up with TRBD1. Germline V CDR1 and CDR2: SGHKS, YYEKEE (reference sequence). Trimming cost V 4 bases and J 3 bases; bases outside gene matches: 9. This CDR3 contains 15 residues. CDR3 amino acids: CASSPPGGGHYGYTF. The DNA of the CDR3 is TGTGCCAGCAGCCCCCCTGGAGGGGGCCACTATGGCTACACCTTC. Full variable domain (remainder filled in from reference TRBV5-5 and TRBJ1-2): DAGVTQSPTHLIKTRGQQVTLRCSPISGHKSVSWYQQVLGQGPQFIFQYYEKEERGRGNFPDRFSARQFPNYSSELNVNALLLGDSALYLCASSPPGGGHYGYTFGSGTRLTVV.

The CDR3 DNA reads TGTGCCAGCAGCGCCGGGGGTACACAGGGGCAGACCTATGGCTACACCTTC. As protein: CASSAGGTQGQTYGYTF. The chain links TRBV9 to TRBJ1-2; 7 bases are shared with TRBD1. V dropped 3 bases and J dropped 4; count of bases not matched to a gene: 15. The CDR3 loop spans 17 amino acids. The V gene's germline CDR1 is SGDLS and CDR2 YYNGEE. Using reference TRBV9 and TRBJ1-2 for the parts outside the CDR3, the full variable domain is DSGVTQTPKHLITATGQRVTLRCSPRSGDLSVYWYQQSLDQGLQFLIQYYNGEERAKGNILERFSAQQFPDLHSELNLSSLELGDSALYFCASSAGGTQGQTYGYTFGSGTRLTVV.

The rearrangement uses TRBV7-2 and TRBJ2-3, with 10 bases identical to TRBD2. The germline gives CDR1 SGHTA, CDR2 FQGNSA. The CDR3 is made up of 16 amino acids. V dropped 5 bases and J dropped 3; count of bases not matched to a gene: 8. The CDR3 sequence: CASSTQRGGGTDTQYF. As DNA, the CDR3 is TGTGCCAGCAGCACACAGCGGGGGGGCGGAACAGATACGCAGTATTTT.

The rearrangement uses TRBV7-9 and TRBJ1-1, with 7 bases that match TRBD1. This CDR3 has 14 residues. CDR1 SEHNR and CDR2 FQNEAQ come from the germline V gene (reference sequence). Trimming cost V 5 bases and J 4 bases; bases outside gene matches: 7. DNA for the CDR3: TGTGCCAGCAGCCCCCGGACAGGCCGCACTGAAGCTTTCTTT. Translated, it gives CASSPRTGRTEAFF.

The chain couples TRBV29-1 to TRBJ2-3; TRBD2 matches at 10 bases. The CDR3 runs 14 residues. Losses at the gene ends were 7 bases for V and 1 base for J; bases not matched to a gene: 5. Germline CDR1 reads SQVTM; CDR2 reads ANQGSEA. The CDR3 loop reads CSARTSGRTDTQYF. As DNA, the CDR3 is TGCAGCGCCCGGACTAGCGGTCGCACAGATACGCAGTATTTT.